The TCR beta chain described here comes from a study of CD8 T cells in Susac syndrome. RNA was extracted with the RNeasy kit, and a quantity of roughly 0.45 to 1 ug was reverse transcribed using random hexamers. TCRdb recomputed calls from the immunoSEQ multiplex PCR reads with MiXCR, one row per CDR3 protein. The sample contains around 190,000 distinct CDR3 sequences, 95% of which appear only once. This CDR3 is built from 14 residues. Germline CDR1 SGHTA, CDR2 FQGNSA. Trimming cost V 3 bases and J 5 bases, with 11 bases left between them. This TCR derives from a human donor in good health. The chain links TRBV7-2 to TRBJ2-1; D unclear. The specimen was CD4+ T cells from PBMCs. The CDR3 nucleotides read TGTGCCAGCAGCTTCTACGATGGGAACAATGAGCAGTTCTTC. It encodes CASSFYDGNNEQFF.